One sample yielded the 27 T cell receptor beta chains listed below, sequenced in a study of shared clonotypes between healthy human individuals. Positive CCR7 selection of CD45RO-negative cells yielded the naive CD8 cells, and terminally differentiated effector memory CD45RA+ cells were excluded. The table came from immunoSEQ multiplex PCR; TCRdb's copy has only in-frame clones and leaves some out. Of about 2 million clones in the sample, about 95% are singletons; the top ten hold 0.9% to 1.4%. Sequenced sample: naive CD8+ T cells sorted from blood. The receptors originated from a man between 18 and 29 years old in good health.

The V gene is TRBV5-1, the J gene TRBJ2-1; possibly TRBD1 for D (6 bases). The CDR3 has 15 residues. V was pared by 0 bases and J by 4 bases, with 11 bases between. Germline V lookup: CDR1 SGHRS, CDR2 YFSETQ. CDR3 loop: CASSLEDSLYNEQFF. The DNA of the CDR3 is TGCGCCAGCAGCTTGGAGGACAGCCTATACAATGAGCAGTTCTTC. The variable domain in full, completed from reference TRBV5-1 and TRBJ2-1, reads KAGVTQTPRYLIKTRGQQVTLSCSPISGHRSVSWYQQTPGQGLQFLFEYFSETQRNKGNFPGRFSGRQFSNSRSEMNVSTLELGDSALYLCASSLEDSLYNEQFFGPGTRLTVL.

The chain has TRBV4-2 and TRBJ2-7; D possibly matches TRBD1 or TRBD2 (5 bases each). The V gene lost 0 bases and the J gene lost 6 bases, with 18 bases spanning the gap. The CDR3 consists of 16 residues. Germline V gene data show CDR1 as LGHNA and CDR2 as YNFKEQ. CDR3 protein: CASSQEWGSIHSEQYF. In nucleotides, the CDR3 is TGTGCCAGCAGCCAAGAATGGGGGAGTATCCACTCCGAGCAGTACTTC.

The rearrangement joins TRBV29-1 to TRBJ2-7, with D hard to call. In germline, CDR1 is SQVTM, CDR2 ANQGSEA. CDR3 length: 10 residues. The V end lost 4 bases, the J end lost 5 bases, and 6 bases lay between the germline ends. The CDR3 region has the DNA TGCAGCGTTGTAGAAAACGAGCAGTACTTC. Translated, it gives CSVVENEQYF.

The genes are TRBV29-1 and TRBJ1-4, with a tentative D call TRBD1 (5 bases). Germline lookup yields CDR1 SQVTM and CDR2 ANQGSEA. This CDR3 is 13 amino acids long. Deletions cut 4 bases from V and 7 bases from J, with 13 bases between. The CDR3 is CSVVEGRGEKLFF. CDR3 nucleotides: TGCAGCGTTGTAGAGGGGCGGGGTGAAAAACTGTTTTTT.

The V gene is TRBV5-6, the J gene TRBJ2-7; weak D call: TRBD1 (6 bases). This CDR3 region has 15 residues. Trimming took off 0 bases at V and 3 bases at J, with 13 bases between the two ends. Germline loops: CDR1 SGHDT, CDR2 YYEEEE. The CDR3: CASSLGGPQGYEQYF. The CDR3 DNA reads as TGTGCCAGCAGCTTGGGGGGGCCTCAAGGCTACGAGCAGTACTTC.

This rearrangement joins TRBV9 to TRBJ1-1; no definite D call. Trimming took off 3 bases at V and 1 base at J, with 16 bases between the two ends. Germline lookup yields CDR1 SGDLS and CDR2 YYNGEE. The CDR3 spans 16 residues. The DNA of the CDR3 is TGTGCCAGCAGCGAGAATTCAGCCGGGGAGAACACTGAAGCTTTCTTT. It encodes CASSENSAGENTEAFF.

Regarding this clone: This CDR3 is also generated by other DNA sequences in the sample. The chain combines TRBV9 with TRBJ2-7; 7 positions agree with TRBD1. Germline lookup yields CDR1 SGDLS and CDR2 YYNGEE. The CDR3 consists of 15 residues. V shed 0 bases and J 1 base; nucleotides not matched to a gene: 4. CDR3 amino acids: CASSVAGTESYEQYF. The CDR3 nucleotides are TGTGCCAGCAGCGTAGCGGGGACAGAGTCCTACGAGCAGTACTTC.

CDR3 sequence: CASSPQGQPYEQYF. In DNA, the CDR3 is TGTGCCAGCTCACCACAGGGACAACCTTACGAGCAGTACTTC. The rearrangement joins TRBV18 to TRBJ2-7; perhaps TRBD1 as D (6 bases). The CDR3 sequence is 14 residues long. Deletions cut 1 base from V and 4 bases from J, with 11 bases between. Germline V gene data show CDR1 as KGHSH and CDR2 as LQKENI.

This clone was observed a single time. Other nucleotide sequences in the sample specify the same CDR3. The chain employs TRBV9 and TRBJ1-5, with D uncertain. The CDR3 is 14 amino acids. The V gene lost 0 bases and the J gene lost 4 bases, with 8 bases spanning the gap. Per the germline V gene, CDR1 is SGDLS and CDR2 is YYNGEE. The CDR3 DNA is TGTGCCAGCAGCGTAGGTACGGAGAATCAGCCCCAGCATTTT. Translation gives CASSVGTENQPQHF.

The chain links TRBV29-1 to TRBJ2-1; 13 bases map to TRBD2. CDR1 is SQVTM and CDR2 is ANQGSEA in the germline V gene. The CDR3 extends over 15 amino acids. V lost 7 bases and J lost 2; bases outside the gene matches: 5. The CDR3 is CSGILAGGPYNEQFF. DNA for the CDR3: TGCAGCGGTATACTAGCGGGGGGGCCCTACAATGAGCAGTTCTTC.

With regard to this clone: The same CDR3 is also encoded by other DNA sequences in this sample. This rearrangement joins TRBV27 to TRBJ2-3, with TRBD2 identical over 8 bases. The length of the CDR3 is 14 residues. CDR1 and CDR2 (germline): MNHEY, SMNVEV (reference sequence). V trimming: 4 bases; J trimming: 4 bases; junction bases outside the gene matches: 4. The CDR3 coding sequence is TGTGCCAGCAGTTCGACTAGCGCCGCAGATACGCAGTATTTT. It yields the protein CASSSTSAADTQYF.

The chain has TRBV5-8 and TRBJ2-7, with D perhaps TRBD1 or TRBD2 (5 bases each). Deletions cut 0 bases from V and 5 bases from J, with 12 bases between. This CDR3 region has 14 residues. Germline CDR1 is SGHTS and CDR2 is YDEGEE. The CDR3, as DNA: TGTGCCAGCAGCTTGGGGTTGGGGGTGGACGAGCAGTACTTC. Translation: CASSLGLGVDEQYF.

V and J are TRBV27 and TRBJ2-1, with 9 nucleotides matching TRBD2. V lost 6 bases and J lost 8; bases outside the gene matches: 17. CDR1 is MNHEY and CDR2 is SMNVEV in the germline V gene (reference sequence). The CDR3 is 17 amino acids. CDR3 DNA sequence: TGTGCCAGCAGCCTACTCCAAACCAGCGGGGGGACGTATGAGCAGTTCTTC. Amino acids: CASSLLQTSGGTYEQFF.

The chain couples TRBV7-8 to TRBJ2-7; D may be TRBD2 (6 bases). The CDR3 totals 15 residues. Germline CDR1 is SGHVS and CDR2 is FQNEAQ. The ends were cut back, 6 bases at V and 7 bases at J, with 22 bases in the middle. The CDR3 coding sequence is TGTGCCAGCAGTTTATCCCGGGAGCTGTGGGGGGAGCAGTACTTC. It codes for CASSLSRELWGEQYF.

This clone appeared once. The rearrangement links TRBV9 to TRBJ1-1, with D possibly TRBD1 on 5 matching bases. Trimming took 4 bases from V and 2 from J, leaving 12 bases between them. Germline-derived CDR1 and CDR2 are SGDLS and YYNGEE. There are 14 residues in the CDR3. The CDR3 DNA is TGTGCCAGCAGCCTAGGGACGGACAACACTGAAGCTTTCTTT. As protein: CASSLGTDNTEAFF.

The V call is TRBV19, the J call TRBJ2-7, with 10 bases that match TRBD2. The CDR3 has 15 amino acids. Germline V gene lookup returns CDR1 LNHDA and CDR2 SQIVND (reference sequence). The V and J ends lost 5 bases and 2 bases, in that order; junction bases with no gene match: 6. This CDR3 reads CASSALAGVAYEQYF. In DNA form, the CDR3 reads TGTGCCAGTAGTGCCCTAGCGGGAGTGGCCTACGAGCAGTACTTC. Full variable domain (outside the CDR3, taken from reference TRBV19 and TRBJ2-7): DGGITQSPKYLFRKEGQNVTLSCEQNLNHDAMYWYRQDPGQGLRLIYYSQIVNDFQKGDIAEGYSVSREKKESFPLTVTSAQKNPTAFYLCASSALAGVAYEQYFGPGTRLTVT.

The chain carries TRBV6-5 and TRBJ2-7, with D perhaps matching TRBD1 or TRBD2 (5 bases each). This CDR3 has 13 residues. Germline CDR1 reads MNHEY; CDR2 reads SVGAGI. V was clipped by 6 bases and J by 6 bases, with 15 bases between them. CDR3 sequence: CASSSGTATEQYF. The CDR3 bases are TGTGCCAGCAGCTCTGGGACGGCTACCGAGCAGTACTTC.

V and J are TRBV4-2 and TRBJ1-2; 8 positions match TRBD1. This CDR3 contains 14 residues. With 1 base clipped from V and 8 bases from J, the junction kept 6 bases outside the gene matches. The germline V gene has CDR1 LGHNA and CDR2 YNFKEQ. The CDR3 region is CASSQATGGLGYTF. CDR3 DNA: TGTGCCAGCAGCCAAGCCACAGGGGGACTCGGCTACACCTTC.

The V and J genes are TRBV30 and TRBJ2-7, with 7 bases matching TRBD2. Per the germline V gene, CDR1 is GTSNPN and CDR2 is SVGIG (reference sequence). The CDR3 covers 15 residues. J lost 4 bases, V lost 5 bases, and 14 bases had no gene match. The CDR3 nucleotides read TGTGCCTGGGGATCCCCACTTGCCGGGGGGTACGAGCAGTACTTC. This gives the protein CAWGSPLAGGYEQYF.

The chain joins TRBV9 to TRBJ1-1, with a weak D call TRBD1 (6 bases). This CDR3 is built from 15 residues. Germline loops: CDR1 SGDLS, CDR2 YYNGEE. Trimming left V 4 bases short and J 0 bases short, with 13 bases between. The CDR3 DNA reads as TGTGCCAGCAGCCCCTGGGACATAATGAACACTGAAGCTTTCTTT. The encoded protein is CASSPWDIMNTEAFF.

Comment on this clone: The sample carries other DNA sequences with the same CDR3. The chain links TRBV4-1 to TRBJ2-7; 9 positions agree with TRBD1. CDR1 is MGHRA, CDR2 YSYEKL, per germline. Unmatched junction bases numbered 3, after V lost 2 bases and J lost 1 base. The CDR3 runs 15 residues. The CDR3 DNA follows: TGCGCCAGCAGCCAACGGACAGGGGCGTCCTACGAGCAGTACTTC. Translated: CASSQRTGASYEQYF.

The genes are TRBV4-3 and TRBJ2-2; D uncertain. Trimming left V 4 bases short and J 5 bases short, with 5 bases between. The CDR3 loop spans 12 amino acids. In germline, CDR1 is LGHNA, CDR2 YSLEER. The CDR3 DNA reads as TGCGCCAGCAGCCCTATTACCGGGGAGCTGTTTTTT. Protein product: CASSPITGELFF.

This chain joins TRBV28 and TRBJ1-4; D might be TRBD1 (6 bases). V was cut by 4 bases and J by 3 bases, with 15 bases left in between. The CDR3 is 16 residues long. Germline V gene lookup returns CDR1 MDHEN and CDR2 SYDVKM. The CDR3 loop reads CASSSDGGASNEKLFF. As DNA, the CDR3 is TGTGCCAGCAGTTCCGACGGGGGGGCCTCTAATGAAAAACTGTTTTTT.

The genes are TRBV6-5 and TRBJ2-3; D assignment may be TRBD1 or TRBD2 (5 bases each). Per germline, CDR1 MNHEY and CDR2 SVGAGI. The CDR3 is 14 amino acids. V dropped 0 bases and J dropped 4 bases, with 8 bases sitting between them. CDR3 protein: CASSYSGPSDTQYF. The CDR3 region has the DNA TGTGCCAGCAGTTACTCGGGACCGTCAGATACGCAGTATTTT.

The V call is TRBV7-2, the J call TRBJ2-1, with a tentative D call TRBD2 (8 bases). The ends were cut back, 4 bases at V and 7 bases at J, with 23 bases in the middle. CDR3 length equals 17 residues. Germline V gene lookup returns CDR1 SGHTA and CDR2 FQGNSA. The CDR3 sequence is CASSSPGGLAGGNEQFF. The DNA for the CDR3 is TGTGCCAGCAGCTCTCCCGGCGGACTAGCAGGGGGAAATGAGCAGTTCTTC.

A note on this clone: This CDR3 is also generated by other DNA sequences in the sample. This chain links TRBV11-2 with TRBJ2-2, with a tentative D call TRBD1 (5 bases). CDR1 and CDR2 (germline): SGHAT, FQNNGV. V shed 1 base and J shed 4 bases, with 7 bases lying between them. The CDR3 loop spans 14 amino acids. In DNA, the CDR3 is TGTGCCAGCAGCTTAGTAGGGGCCACCGGGGAGCTGTTTTTT. Translated: CASSLVGATGELFF.

The V and J genes are TRBV27 and TRBJ2-7; D is uncertain. Trimming removed 4 bases at V and 1 base at J, with 11 bases between. Germline CDR1 MNHEY, CDR2 SMNVEV (reference sequence). The CDR3 totals 14 residues. CDR3 loop: CASSSGWGSYEQYF. CDR3 DNA: TGTGCCAGCAGTTCGGGTTGGGGTTCCTACGAGCAGTACTTC.